Following are 12 T cell receptor beta chains from one sample sequenced in a study of graft-versus-host responses after intestinal transplantation. Produced via immunoSEQ multiplex PCR; TCRdb's table is partial and in-frame only. The table has around 96,000 clones, 80% to 95% seen once. No antigen has been assigned to these receptors. The sample was unstimulated CD4+ T cells sorted from spleen or lymph node cells, taken before intestinal transplant. Every receptor here comes from a human donor who received an intestinal transplant.

This clone has only one observation. The chain links TRBV6-5 to TRBJ1-2; 8 nucleotides agree with TRBD1. V shed 5 bases, J shed 4 bases, and the junction held 6 bases outside the gene matches. CDR1 is MNHEY, CDR2 SVGAGI, per germline. The length of the CDR3 is 14 residues. Here the CDR3 DNA reads TGTGCCAGCAGTGCCGGACAGGGCGGCTATGGCTACACCTTC. Amino acids: CASSAGQGGYGYTF.

V and J are TRBV7-9 and TRBJ2-3, with TRBD2 as a possible D gene (5 bases). This CDR3 is built from 16 residues. Germline CDR1 SEHNR, CDR2 FQNEAQ (reference sequence). Trimming took 3 bases from V and 2 from J, leaving 15 bases between them. The DNA for the CDR3 is TGTGCCAGCAGCTTTTCCCGGACTGAACTCACAGATACGCAGTATTTT. Translating it yields CASSFSRTELTDTQYF.

The chain's CDR3 is CASSPVGGNEQFF. CDR3 nucleotide sequence: TGTGCCAGCAGCCCCGTCGGGGGGAATGAGCAGTTCTTC. V is TRBV7-3 and J is TRBJ2-1, with TRBD2 matching 7 bases. The CDR3 loop spans 13 amino acids. The V gene's germline CDR1 is SGHTA and CDR2 FQGTGA. V lost 5 bases and J lost 7; bases outside the gene matches: 5.

Points on this clone: The junction and the germline gene differ at one end; a read error may be behind it. This chain joins TRBV7-7 and TRBJ2-7; 7 nucleotides match TRBD2. The CDR3 runs to 13 residues. Germline-derived CDR1 and CDR2 are SSHAT and FNYEAQ (reference sequence). The CDR3 protein is CASSLAEPYEQYF. The DNA of the CDR3 is TGTGCCAGCAGCCTAGCGGAGCCGTACGAGCAGTACTTC.

The chain uses TRBV5-1 and TRBJ1-1; 8 bases match TRBD1. The CDR3 is 16 amino acids. J gave up 4 bases and V 0 bases, and 8 bases lay outside the gene matches. Germline V gives CDR1 SGHRS, CDR2 YFSETQ. This CDR3 reads CASSLGQGLSGTEAFF. The CDR3 DNA follows: TGCGCCAGCAGCTTGGGACAGGGGTTATCTGGCACTGAAGCTTTCTTT.

The chain uses TRBV5-1 and TRBJ2-5; 7 bases fit TRBD1. The DNA end lines up better with TRBJ2-7; the J call may be wrong. CDR3 length: 14 residues. The germline gives CDR1 SGHRS, CDR2 YFSETQ. The CDR3 bases are TGCGCCAGCAGCTCTGGACAGGTCGCCTACGAGCAGTACTTC. This codes for CASSSGQVAYEQYF.

The rearrangement joins TRBV14 to TRBJ2-1, with D perhaps matching TRBD2 (6 bases). Trimming shortened V by 3 bases and J by 4 bases, and 19 bases separated the two germline ends. Germline CDR1 reads SGHDN; CDR2 reads FVKESK. CDR3 length equals 17 residues. The CDR3 nucleotides read TGTGCCAGCAGCCACGTGTCGCCGACTAGGATTTACAATGAGCAGTTCTTC. Translation: CASSHVSPTRIYNEQFF. Variable domain in full (rest from reference TRBV14 and TRBJ2-1): EAGVTQFPSHSVIEKGQTVTLRCDPISGHDNLYWYRRVMGKEIKFLLHFVKESKQDESGMPNNRFLAERTGGTYSTLKVQPAELEDSGVYFCASSHVSPTRIYNEQFFGPGTRLTVL.

This chain links TRBV4-1 with TRBJ2-7, with 7 bases identical to TRBD1. The V gene's germline CDR1 is MGHRA and CDR2 YSYEKL. The CDR3 consists of 15 residues. V was pared by 1 base and J by 2 bases, with 5 bases of the junction left unmatched. CDR3 in amino acids: CASSQGQGPTYEQYF. CDR3 DNA: TGCGCCAGCAGCCAAGGACAGGGTCCCACCTACGAGCAGTACTTC.

J is TRBJ2-5 and V is TRBV5-1, with TRBD2 matching over 8 bases. Trimming removed 4 bases from V and 2 bases from J; junction bases left unmatched: 7. CDR1 and CDR2 from the germline V gene are SGHRS and YFSETQ. The CDR3 sequence is 15 residues long. CDR3 amino acids: CASSDPTSGQETQYF. The CDR3 DNA follows: TGCGCCAGCAGCGATCCCACTAGCGGACAAGAGACCCAGTACTTC.

This chain joins TRBV7-3 and TRBJ2-1; TRBD2 matches 10 bases. The CDR3 spans 15 residues. Germline assignment: CDR1 SGHTA and CDR2 FQGTGA. With 3 bases clipped from V and 10 bases from J, the junction kept 9 bases outside the gene matches. The CDR3 reads CASSFLAGDRGEQFF. In DNA form, the CDR3 reads TGTGCCAGCAGCTTCCTAGCGGGGGACCGGGGGGAGCAGTTCTTC.

The chain has TRBV30 and TRBJ2-1; no firm D call. Trimming left V 1 base short and J 0 bases short, with 7 bases between. Germline V gene data show CDR1 as GTSNPN and CDR2 as SVGIG (reference sequence). The CDR3 loop spans 14 amino acids. The CDR3 is CAWSAGSSYNEQFF. The DNA of the CDR3 is TGTGCCTGGAGTGCCGGTAGCTCCTACAATGAGCAGTTCTTC.

This rearrangement joins TRBV14 to TRBJ2-5; 9 nucleotides align to TRBD2. This CDR3 comprises 15 residues. V shed 0 bases, J shed 5 bases, and the junction held 4 bases outside the gene matches. Germline values: CDR1 SGHDN, CDR2 FVKESK. The CDR3 coding sequence is TGTGCCAGCAGCCAAGAACGGCTAGCGGGGGAGACCCAGTACTTC. This sequence encodes CASSQERLAGETQYF.